The T cell receptor beta chain described here comes from a study of breast tumors, draining lymph nodes, adjacent tissues. Broader study findings: The data were judged consistent with most tumor T cells coming from lymph node and expanding in tumor.

Trimming pared 4 bases from V and 2 bases from J, leaving 18 bases between. Per germline, CDR1 MGHRA and CDR2 YSYEKL. This CDR3 region has 16 residues. This clonotype was observed at least ten times. Its cognate antigen is unknown. Samples came from axillary lymph nodes draining the breast cancer. TCRdb re-derived calls from the multiplex PCR reads in MiXCR, one entry per CDR3 protein. Of around 120,000 distinct CDR3 sequences in the sample, 15% to 20% were seen once. The genes are TRBV4-1 and TRBJ2-7; possibly TRBD1 for D (6 bases). The clonotype originates from a female donor with breast cancer. Some clones in this sample may be carry-over from other donors' samples. The source material was axillary lymph node tissue. CDR3 residues: CASSPEGRGWTYEQYF. Written as DNA, the CDR3 is TGCGCCAGCAGCCCCGAAGGCAGGGGCTGGACCTACGAGCAGTACTTC.